This is a list of T cell receptor beta chains from one sample in a study of cytomegalovirus exposure and HLA in healthy donors. TCRdb's table, derived via immunoSEQ multiplex PCR, lists solely in-frame clones and lacks some. Of 100,000 to 140,000 clones listed, 82% are singletons. Sequenced sample: PBMCs. The receptors come from a man aged 25-45 years in good health and CMV-seropositive. CDR3s include the opening cysteine and the closing phenylalanine or tryptophan. Fields, in order: D gene, V gene, J gene, clone size, CDR3 DNA, CDR3 protein. The D gene is left open where the match is weak. Rows give clone size only sometimes, using once, few, many, or a class for an expanded clone.

TRBD2	TRBV27	TRBJ2-3	-	TGTGCCAGCAGTCCTACCCCTAGCGGGGGGGCTACAGATACGCAGTATTTT	CASSPTPSGGATDTQYF
TRBD2	TRBV11-3	TRBJ2-1	-	TGTGCCAGCAGCTCAACTAGCGGGGGGTATAGTGAGCAGTTCTTC	CASSSTSGGYSEQFF
-	TRBV7-9	TRBJ1-4	-	TGTGCCAGCAGCCAGGGCCTGTTCGGTTCCCTTGATGAAAAACTGTTTTTT	CASSQGLFGSLDEKLFF
TRBD1	TRBV5-8	TRBJ2-1	-	TGTGCCAGCAGCTGGACAGGCTACAATGAGCAGTTCTTC	CASSWTGYNEQFF
-	TRBV18	TRBJ1-6	-	TGTGCCAGCTCACCGGCAGGGGCCGGTGATTCACCCCTCCACTTT	CASSPAGAGDSPLHF
-	TRBV4-1	TRBJ2-7	-	TGCGCCAGCAGCCAAGGTGGCAGTAACTACGAGCAGTACTTC	CASSQGGSNYEQYF
-	TRBV15	TRBJ1-1	few	TGTGCCACCAGCAGAGTTGGGAGGGGGGCGTTGGCTTTCTTT	CATSRVGRGALAFF
-	TRBV6-1	TRBJ1-2	-	TGTGCCAGCAGTGCCGACAAGAATCTTCCCCAAGATGGCTACACCTTC	CASSADKNLPQDGYTF
TRBD1	TRBV5-1	TRBJ2-4	few	TGCGCCAGCAGCCGGGACAGGGGGCTTTCCGTGGACATTCAGTACTTC	CASSRDRGLSVDIQYF
TRBD1	TRBV6-5	TRBJ2-5	-	TGTGCCAGCATCCCCACCCCCGACAGGGGTCAGACCCAGTACTTC	CASIPTPDRGQTQYF
TRBD1	TRBV2	TRBJ2-7	once	TGTGCCAGCAGTCCGGGACAGGGCACGTACGAGCAGTACTTC	CASSPGQGTYEQYF
TRBD2	TRBV11-2	TRBJ2-3	-	TGTGCCAGCAGCTTAGGATTACTAGCGGGGGGCCGGAGCACAGATACGCAGTATTTT	CASSLGLLAGGRSTDTQYF
TRBD2	TRBV6-5	TRBJ2-5	-	TGTGCCAGCAGTTACTCCCAGCGGGGGCGCGGGACCCAGTACTTC	CASSYSQRGRGTQYF
-	TRBV11-2	TRBJ1-4	-	TGTGCCAGCAGCTTTTTCGGGGGTGCTAATGAAAAACTGTTTTTT	CASSFFGGANEKLFF
-	TRBV19	TRBJ1-3	-	TGTGCCAGTACCCCCGAGGGGGTACTCATCTCTGGAAACACCATATATTTT	CASTPEGVLISGNTIYF
-	TRBV18	TRBJ2-7	-	TGTGCCAGCTCACCGACAGGCGGCAGCTACGAGCAGTACTTC	CASSPTGGSYEQYF
TRBD1	TRBV7-9	TRBJ1-2	-	TGTTCCAGCAGCTTTACCAAACCGGGACAGGCTGAGTTTGGCTACACCTTC	CSSSFTKPGQAEFGYTF
-	TRBV10-3	TRBJ2-7	-	TGTGCCATCAGTGTTCAGGGGCGGAAAAGCTACGAGCAGTACTTC	CAISVQGRKSYEQYF
-	TRBV28	TRBJ1-2	-	TGTGCCAGCAGACCTGGACAGTACTATGGCTACACCTTC	CASRPGQYYGYTF
-	TRBV5-4	TRBJ1-1	-	TGTGCCAGTCGGGGGGTCAGCACTGAAGCTTTCTTT	CASRGVSTEAFF
TRBD1	TRBV5-6	TRBJ1-4	-	TGTGCCAGCAGCTTAGGGACAGGAAATGAAAAACTGTTTTTT	CASSLGTGNEKLFF
TRBD1	TRBV2	TRBJ2-7	-	TGTGCCAGCAGGGGACAGGAGCCCTACGAGCAGTACTTC	CASRGQEPYEQYF
-	TRBV27	TRBJ2-1	-	TGTGCCAGCTCCCGAGGCCAGTTGAGCTCCTACAATGAGCAGTTCTTC	CASSRGQLSSYNEQFF
-	TRBV21-1	TRBJ1-1	-	TGTGCCAGCAGCTCCTGGGACAGGTACCTTATGAACACTGAAGCTTTCTTT	CASSSWDRYLMNTEAFF
-	TRBV7-9	TRBJ2-7	-	TGTTCCAGCAGCTCACATGCCTACGAGCAGTACTTC	CSSSSHAYEQYF
TRBD1	TRBV7-9	TRBJ1-4	-	TGTACAAGCAGTCATACGACGGGAGGGGGCAGTGAAAAACTGTTTTTT	CTSSHTTGGGSEKLFF
TRBD1	TRBV27	TRBJ1-6	-	TGTGCCAGCAGTTTATCTAGAGGACAGGGGAGGTCACCCCTCCACTTT	CASSLSRGQGRSPLHF
TRBD1	TRBV19	TRBJ2-5	-	TGTGCCAGTAGTAATCAAGGACAGGGCAAGACCCAGTACTTC	CASSNQGQGKTQYF
-	TRBV21-1	TRBJ1-1	-	TGTGCCAGCAGGGAGGAGCCCCCAAGGAACACTGAAGCTTTCTTT	CASREEPPRNTEAFF
TRBD1	TRBV5-4	TRBJ2-7	-	TGTGCCAGCAGCAAGGGGACAGGAGCCTCCTACGAGCAGTACTTC	CASSKGTGASYEQYF
-	TRBV7-6	TRBJ1-6	-	TGTGCCAGCAGCGAATCGGGTTCACCCCTCCACTTT	CASSESGSPLHF
-	TRBV11-3	TRBJ1-6	-	TGTGCCAGCAGCCCCAGACCGGGTAGTAATTCACCCCTCCACTTT	CASSPRPGSNSPLHF
TRBD2	TRBV10-3	TRBJ2-5	-	TGTGCCATCAGTGTCGGACTAGCGGGGGTTGGAGAGACCCAGTACTTC	CAISVGLAGVGETQYF
-	TRBV6-5	TRBJ2-2	-	TGTGCCAGTCGTGAGGAGCACACCGGGGAGCTGTTTTTT	CASREEHTGELFF
TRBD1	TRBV19	TRBJ1-1	-	TGTGCCAGTAGTAGACCGGGACAGGGGAGCACTGAAGCTTTCTTT	CASSRPGQGSTEAFF
TRBD2	TRBV6-5	TRBJ2-3	-	TGTGCCAGCAGTTACTCGAATAGCGGGGACACAGATACGCAGTATTTT	CASSYSNSGDTDTQYF
TRBD1	TRBV27	TRBJ2-7	-	TGTGCCAGCTCCGGGACAGGGGAGGCCGAGCAGTACTTC	CASSGTGEAEQYF
-	TRBV6-6	TRBJ1-5	-	TGTGCCAGCACCCCGGGGTTGGGAGGGAATCAGCCCCAGCATTTT	CASTPGLGGNQPQHF